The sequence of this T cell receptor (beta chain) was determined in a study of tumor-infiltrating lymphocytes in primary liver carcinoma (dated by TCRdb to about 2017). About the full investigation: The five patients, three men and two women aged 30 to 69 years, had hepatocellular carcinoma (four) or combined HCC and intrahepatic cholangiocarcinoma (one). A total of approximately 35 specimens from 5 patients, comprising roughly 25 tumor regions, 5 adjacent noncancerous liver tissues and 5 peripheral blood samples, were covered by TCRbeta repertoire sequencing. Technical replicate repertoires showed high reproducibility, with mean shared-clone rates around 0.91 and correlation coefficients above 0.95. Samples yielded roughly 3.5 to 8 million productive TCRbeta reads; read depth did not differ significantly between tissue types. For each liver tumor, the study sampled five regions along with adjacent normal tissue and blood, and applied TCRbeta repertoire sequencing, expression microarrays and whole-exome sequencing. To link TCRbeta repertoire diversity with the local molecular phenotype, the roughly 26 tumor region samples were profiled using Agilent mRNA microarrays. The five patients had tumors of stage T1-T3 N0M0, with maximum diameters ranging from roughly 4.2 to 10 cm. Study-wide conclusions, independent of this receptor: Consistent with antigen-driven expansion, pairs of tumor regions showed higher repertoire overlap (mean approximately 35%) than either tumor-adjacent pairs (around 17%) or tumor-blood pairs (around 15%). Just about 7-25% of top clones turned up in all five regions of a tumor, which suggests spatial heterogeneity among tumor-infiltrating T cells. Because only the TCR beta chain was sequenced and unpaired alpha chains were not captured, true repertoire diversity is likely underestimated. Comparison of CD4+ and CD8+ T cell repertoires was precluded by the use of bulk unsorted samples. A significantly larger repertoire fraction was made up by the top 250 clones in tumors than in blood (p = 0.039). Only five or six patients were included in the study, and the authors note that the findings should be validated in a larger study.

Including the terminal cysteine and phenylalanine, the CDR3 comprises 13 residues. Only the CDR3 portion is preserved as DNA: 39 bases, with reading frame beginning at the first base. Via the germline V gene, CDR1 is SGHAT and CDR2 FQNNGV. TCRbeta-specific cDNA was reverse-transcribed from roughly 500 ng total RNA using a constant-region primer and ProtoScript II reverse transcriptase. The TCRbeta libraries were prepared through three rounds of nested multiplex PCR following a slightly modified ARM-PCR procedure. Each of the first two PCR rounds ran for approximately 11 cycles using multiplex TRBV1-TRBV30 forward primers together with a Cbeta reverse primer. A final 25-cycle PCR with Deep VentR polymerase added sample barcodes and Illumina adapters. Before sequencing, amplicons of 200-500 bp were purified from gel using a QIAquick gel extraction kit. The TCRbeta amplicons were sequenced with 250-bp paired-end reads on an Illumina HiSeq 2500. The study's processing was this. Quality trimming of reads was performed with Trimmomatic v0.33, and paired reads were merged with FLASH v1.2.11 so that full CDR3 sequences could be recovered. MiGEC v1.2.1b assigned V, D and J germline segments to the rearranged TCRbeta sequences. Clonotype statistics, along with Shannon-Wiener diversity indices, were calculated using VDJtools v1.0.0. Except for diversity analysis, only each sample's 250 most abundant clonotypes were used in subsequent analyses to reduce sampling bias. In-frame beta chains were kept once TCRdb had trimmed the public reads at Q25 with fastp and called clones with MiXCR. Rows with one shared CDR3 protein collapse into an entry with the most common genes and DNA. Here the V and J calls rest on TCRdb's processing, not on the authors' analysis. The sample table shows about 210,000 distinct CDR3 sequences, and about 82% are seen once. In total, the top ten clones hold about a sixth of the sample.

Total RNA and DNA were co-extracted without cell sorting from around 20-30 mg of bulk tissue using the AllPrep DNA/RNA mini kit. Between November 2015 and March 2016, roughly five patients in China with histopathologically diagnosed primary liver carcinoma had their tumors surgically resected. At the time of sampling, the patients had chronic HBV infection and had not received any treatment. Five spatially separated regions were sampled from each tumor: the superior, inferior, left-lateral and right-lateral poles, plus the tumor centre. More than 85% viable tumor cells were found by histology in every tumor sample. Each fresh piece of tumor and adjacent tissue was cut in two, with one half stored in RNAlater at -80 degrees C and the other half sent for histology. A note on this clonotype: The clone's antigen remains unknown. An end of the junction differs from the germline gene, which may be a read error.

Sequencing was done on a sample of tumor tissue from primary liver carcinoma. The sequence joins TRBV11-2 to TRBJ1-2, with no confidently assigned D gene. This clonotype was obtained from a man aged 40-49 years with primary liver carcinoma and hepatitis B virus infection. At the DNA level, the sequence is TGTATCAGCAGCTTGGAGAGGTGCTATGACTACACCTTC. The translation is CISSLERCYDYTF.